This T cell receptor beta chain is drawn from a study of CD8+CD57+ T cells in acquired aplastic anemia. Study background: Sorting CD4+ and CD8+ cells gave DNA averaging about 2.9 ug. Where healthy donors were concerned, CD4+ cells averaged around 11 million reads.

CDR1 and CDR2 (germline): LGHNA, YSLEER. Trimming shortened V by 0 bases and J by 3 bases, and 8 bases separated the two germline ends. The CDR3 totals 14 residues. This clonotype was seen repeatedly, ten times or more. Antigen specificity is unknown. CDR3 and TCR beta VDJ profiling relied on genomic DNA as the template. TCRdb reprocessed the reads with MiXCR, giving one entry per CDR3 protein. This sample yields about 100,000 distinct CDR3 sequences, of which 50% to 65% are seen a single time; 30% to 40% belongs to the top ten. Study conclusions and caveats: Overlapping CD8+ CDR3 repertoires of patients and controls contained under 35 shared sequences. With respect to CD8+ Simpson's diversity, patients and controls did not differ significantly.

Sequencing was done on a sample of sorted CD4+, CD8+, or CD8+CD57+ T cells (not recorded which) from PBMCs. This clonotype was obtained from a human donor in good health, serving as a control. The rearrangement uses TRBV4-3 and TRBJ2-5; D may be TRBD1 (6 bases). Here the CDR3 reads CASSQDRTEETQYF. The CDR3, as DNA: TGCGCCAGCAGCCAAGATCGGACAGAAGAGACCCAGTACTTC.